These 6 T cell receptor beta chains came from one sample sequenced in a study of human CD8 memory T cell subsets. Generation of TCR beta libraries used UMI-labeled 5' RACE. From the 5' RACE reads, TCRdb called clonotypes with MiXCR, one entry per CDR3 protein. The sample holds about 7,900 distinct CDR3 sequences, about 3.9% seen once. Sequencing was carried out using CD8+ T cells from PBMCs. The receptors stem from a human donor in good health.

This clonotype was counted at least ten times. V is TRBV7-3 and J is TRBJ2-1, with 11 bases fitting TRBD2. CDR1 and CDR2 (germline): SGHTA, FQGTGA. The ends lost 4 bases at V and 14 bases at J; junction bases unmatched: 4. CDR3 length: 12 amino acids. The CDR3 loop reads CASSSPSGRKFF. CDR3 bases: TGTGCCAGCAGCTCCCCTAGCGGGAGGAAGTTCTTC. Combining the CDR3 with reference TRBV7-3 and TRBJ2-1 gives the whole variable domain GAGVSQTPSNKVTEKGKYVELRCDPISGHTALYWYRQSLGQGPEFLIYFQGTGAADDSGLPNDRFFAVRPEGSVSTLKIQRTERGDSAVYLCASSSPSGRKFFGPGTRLTVL.

This clonotype was seen repeatedly, ten times or more. This chain connects TRBV21-1 to TRBJ1-2; no DNA check was done on the table's D call, TRBD1. TRBV21-1 is annotated as a pseudogene. This CDR3 region has 14 residues. Written as DNA, the CDR3 is TGTGCCAGCAGAGCCGACAGGTGTCACTATGGCTACACCTTC. Its protein is CASRADRCHYGYTF.

The rearrangement links TRBV4-1 to TRBJ2-7; maybe TRBD2 (6 bases). The CDR3 covers 13 residues. Trimming left V 8 bases short and J 6 bases short, with 17 bases between. CDR1 is MGHRA, CDR2 YSYEKL, per germline. DNA for the CDR3: TGCGCCAGCTCTTGGGGGGATTTGGGCGAGCAGTACTTC. This encodes CASSWGDLGEQYF.

This clonotype has a count of ten or more. The chain recombines TRBV19 with TRBJ2-2; 8 bases fit TRBD2. This CDR3 has 12 amino acids. The V gene's germline CDR1 is LNHDA and CDR2 SQIVND (reference sequence). The V segment lost 6 bases and the J segment 14 bases; nucleotides outside the gene matches: 8. CDR3 nucleotides: TGTGCCAGTAGCCACGGGGGGGATACACTGTTTTTT. Translating gives CASSHGGDTLFF.

This clonotype was seen repeatedly, ten times or more. The rearrangement uses TRBV20-1 and TRBJ1-2; D is perhaps TRBD1 (6 bases). This CDR3 contains 16 residues. Germline CDR1 is DFQATT and CDR2 is SNEGSKA (reference sequence). With 1 base removed from V and 5 bases from J, the gap between germline ends came to 20 bases. CDR3 protein: CSARARTETGGYGYTF. The CDR3, as DNA: TGCAGTGCTAGAGCTCGGACAGAAACTGGGGGTTATGGCTACACCTTC.

This rearrangement joins TRBV25-1 to TRBJ2-1; no firm D call. Germline CDR1 MGHDK, CDR2 SYGVNS. Trimming pared 0 bases from V and 0 bases from J, leaving 12 bases between. The CDR3 has 17 residues. The CDR3 protein is CASSEYEKGYSYNEQFF. CDR3 sequence (DNA): TGTGCCAGCAGTGAATATGAGAAGGGCTACTCCTACAATGAGCAGTTCTTC. The variable domain in full, completed from reference TRBV25-1 and TRBJ2-1, reads EADIYQTPRYLVIGTGKKITLECSQTMGHDKMYWYQQDPGMELHLIHYSYGVNSTEKGDLSSESTVSRIRTEHFPLTLESARPSHTSQYLCASSEYEKGYSYNEQFFGPGTRLTVL.